The 29 T cell receptor beta chains given below trace back to one sample, sequenced in a study of T-cell reconstitution after alpha-beta-depleted transplantation in children. Unique molecular identifiers were built into the TCRbeta library. One entry per CDR3 protein results from TCRdb running MiXCR on the PCR reads. The data show approximately 800,000 distinct CDR3 sequences, about 16% seen once. The material was PBMCs, mostly from graft donor cells, obtained 360 days after TCRalphabeta/CD19-depleted stem cell transplant. The receptors come from a male patient younger than 18 who had a stem cell transplant for acute lymphoblastic leukemia, so the T cells may come from the graft donor.

This clonotype occurred a few times. The chain couples TRBV29-1 to TRBJ2-7; possibly TRBD2 for D (6 bases). CDR1 and CDR2 (germline): SQVTM, ANQGSEA. V lost 3 bases to trimming and J lost 6 bases, with 9 bases between them. The CDR3 length is 11 residues. The CDR3 bases are TGCAGCGTTGATCGGGGGTTCGAGCAGTACTTC. Protein: CSVDRGFEQYF.

The table lists this clonotype with a few counts. The V and J genes are TRBV5-1 and TRBJ1-1; no definite D call. This CDR3 spans 13 amino acids. Germline lookup yields CDR1 SGHRS and CDR2 YFSETQ. Trimming removed 4 bases from V and 4 bases from J, with 11 bases in between. The CDR3 region is CASSEFAGTEAFF. The CDR3 bases are TGCGCCAGCAGCGAATTTGCAGGCACTGAAGCTTTCTTT.

The chain combines TRBV5-6 with TRBJ2-7; the D gene is possibly TRBD1 (6 bases). V was shortened by 0 bases and J by 5 bases, with 18 bases between the two germline ends. Germline-derived CDR1 and CDR2 are SGHDT and YYEEEE. CDR3 length equals 16 residues. The CDR3 reads CASSLAYREDLDEQYF. The CDR3 DNA reads as TGTGCCAGCAGCTTGGCCTACAGGGAAGATTTGGACGAGCAGTACTTC. Complete variable domain (other parts from reference TRBV5-6 and TRBJ2-7): DAGVTQSPTHLIKTRGQQVTLRCSPKSGHDTVSWYQQALGQGPQFIFQYYEEEERQRGNFPDRFSGHQFPNYSSELNVNALLLGDSALYLCASSLAYREDLDEQYFGPGTRLTVT.

The DNA of the CDR3 is TGTGCCACCATGGCCCCCCCTTCCTCTAGGGTCATGGGGTACAATGAGCAGTTCTTC. It is translated as CATMAPPSSRVMGYNEQFF. The J gene is TRBJ2-1, the V gene TRBV24-1; D gene ambiguous. This CDR3 region has 19 residues. CDR1 and CDR2 (germline): KGHDR, SFDVKD. V lost 8 bases and J lost 4, with 29 bases in between.

The genes are TRBV27 and TRBJ2-2; D may be TRBD1 (7 bases). With 4 bases removed from V and 3 bases from J, the gap between germline ends came to 12 bases. Germline V gene sequence: CDR1 MNHEY, CDR2 SMNVEV (reference sequence). This CDR3 region has 15 residues. The CDR3 bases are TGTGCCAGCAGTTGGAGGGGGCTAGACACCGGGGAGCTGTTTTTT. Its protein is CASSWRGLDTGELFF.

The chain is built from TRBV20-1 and TRBJ1-1; perhaps TRBD1 as D (5 bases). Germline CDR1 DFQATT, CDR2 SNEGSKA (reference sequence). Trimming pared 6 bases from V and 2 bases from J, leaving 13 bases between. The CDR3 sequence is 13 residues long. CDR3 loop: CSASPDTNTEAFF. CDR3 nucleotides: TGCAGTGCATCGCCGGACACCAACACTGAAGCTTTCTTT.

The chain recombines TRBV12-3 or TRBV12-4 with TRBJ1-1; D uncertain. V was trimmed by 6 bases and J by 1 base, leaving 9 bases between them. The CDR3 contains 13 residues. The CDR3 loop is CASRLQTNTEAFF. In DNA, the CDR3 is TGTGCCAGCAGACTACAGACGAACACTGAAGCTTTCTTT.

This clonotype showed up just a few times. The V and J genes are TRBV27 and TRBJ2-6; D is undetermined. The CDR3 length is 15 residues. V was pared by 4 bases and J by 0 bases, with 7 bases between. Germline CDR1 and CDR2: MNHEY and SMNVEV (reference sequence). Here the CDR3 reads CASSSPLSGANVLTF. The CDR3 DNA reads as TGTGCCAGCAGTTCACCCCTCTCTGGGGCCAACGTCCTGACTTTC.

This clonotype was seen repeatedly, ten times or more. The chain carries TRBV12-3 or TRBV12-4 and TRBJ2-3; D is unresolved. The CDR3 runs to 13 residues. V was shortened by 2 bases and J by 2 bases, with 5 bases between the two germline ends. CDR3 in DNA: TGTGCCAGCAGTTTAATTTTCACAGATACGCAGTATTTT. This translates into CASSLIFTDTQYF.

The V and J genes are TRBV7-9 and TRBJ2-7; D is perhaps TRBD1 or TRBD2 (6 bases each). Germline CDR1 reads SEHNR; CDR2 reads FQNEAQ (reference sequence). The length of the CDR3 is 16 residues. Trimming pared 0 bases from V and 2 bases from J, leaving 14 bases between. In nucleotides, the CDR3 is TGTGCCAGCAGCTTAGCGTTAGCAGGGGAGGCCTACGAGCAGTACTTC. Protein: CASSLALAGEAYEQYF.

The chain carries TRBV20-1 and TRBJ1-4; 8 bases line up with TRBD1. This CDR3 is 14 amino acids long. Germline lookup yields CDR1 DFQATT and CDR2 SNEGSKA (reference sequence). Germline trimming cut 1 base from V and 5 bases from J; bases unmatched to any gene: 3. DNA for the CDR3: TGCAGTGCTAGAGGGCGACAGGGGAATGAAAAACTGTTTTTT. Translation: CSARGRQGNEKLFF.

This clonotype was seen more than once but under ten times. DNA for the CDR3: TGTGCCAGCAGCCCATATGGGGGCGGAAACACCATATATTTT. This encodes CASSPYGGGNTIYF. V is TRBV27 and J is TRBJ1-3; a possible D gene is TRBD1 (6 bases). CDR1 and CDR2 (germline): MNHEY, SMNVEV (reference sequence). The CDR3 is made up of 14 amino acids. Between the trimmed V and J ends, which lost 6 bases and 4 bases, there was a span of 13 bases.

The chain has TRBV4-1 and TRBJ2-7, with TRBD1 matching over 7 bases. Germline V gene sequence: CDR1 MGHRA, CDR2 YSYEKL. This CDR3 has 14 residues. V gave up 1 base and J gave up 4 bases; unmatched junction bases: 4. CDR3 residues: CASSQVTQGYEQYF. The CDR3 DNA follows: TGCGCCAGCAGCCAAGTAACACAGGGGTACGAGCAGTACTTC.

The genes are TRBV10-3 and TRBJ2-1, with D perhaps TRBD2 (5 bases). V lost 1 base to trimming and J lost 8 bases, with 9 bases between them. The CDR3 has 13 amino acids. Germline lookup yields CDR1 ENHRY and CDR2 SYGVKD. This CDR3 reads CAISELLGYEQFF. CDR3 in DNA: TGTGCCATCAGTGAGTTACTAGGCTATGAGCAGTTCTTC.

This clonotype has just one count. The chain uses TRBV10-2 and TRBJ2-2; TRBD2 matches at 13 bases. Looked up from germline, CDR1 is WSHSY and CDR2 is SAAADI. Trimming cost V 3 bases and J 7 bases; bases outside gene matches: 11. The CDR3 is 18 amino acids. The CDR3 DNA is TGCGCCAGCAGTGATTCCCAACTAGCGGGAGGGTCCGGCGGGGAGCTGTTTTTT. Amino acid sequence: CASSDSQLAGGSGGELFF.

J is TRBJ2-1 and V is TRBV25-1; D is unclear. The V gene lost 0 bases and the J gene lost 8 bases, with 20 bases spanning the gap. CDR1 and CDR2 from the germline V gene are MGHDK and SYGVNS. CDR3 length equals 17 residues. The CDR3 DNA reads TGTGCCAGCAGTGAATATGGAGCAGATAGTAAAGTCCATGAGCAGTTCTTC. Translation: CASSEYGADSKVHEQFF.

The V and J genes are TRBV5-1 and TRBJ2-5; 7 bases are a match to TRBD2. V dropped 4 bases and J dropped 4; count of bases not matched to a gene: 19. Germline CDR1 and CDR2: SGHRS and YFSETQ. CDR3 size: 18 residues. CDR3 protein: CASSRDLLGRAFSETQYF. CDR3 bases: TGCGCCAGCAGCCGTGACCTGTTGGGGAGGGCGTTTTCAGAGACCCAGTACTTC.

This clonotype was recorded only once. The rearrangement joins TRBV19 to TRBJ2-6; D is uncertain. CDR3 length: 15 residues. Per the germline V gene, CDR1 is LNHDA and CDR2 is SQIVND (reference sequence). The V and J ends lost 1 base and 5 bases respectively, with 9 bases between them. CDR3 coding DNA: TGTGCCAGTAGTATAGGGGCAGCCAGGGCCAACGTCCTGACTTTC. It is translated as CASSIGAARANVLTF.

The chain links TRBV5-1 to TRBJ2-1, with 11 bases matching TRBD2. This CDR3 spans 16 amino acids. Germline V gene lookup returns CDR1 SGHRS and CDR2 YFSETQ. The trim removed 4 bases at V and 10 bases at J, leaving 13 bases unmatched. CDR3 protein: CASSIGTSGKLGEQFF. In DNA, the CDR3 is TGCGCCAGCAGCATAGGGACTAGCGGAAAATTGGGGGAGCAGTTCTTC.

This clonotype occurred a few times. Germline and junction disagree at one end, which may indicate a read error. This chain connects TRBV12-3 or TRBV12-4 to TRBJ2-1; either TRBD1 or TRBD2 may supply D (6 bases each). This CDR3 region has 11 residues. The CDR3 is CASTLTGALVF. The CDR3, as DNA: TGTGCCAGCACCCTGACGGGGGCTTTGGTCTTC.

This sequence joins TRBV5-1 and TRBJ2-7, with D perhaps TRBD1 (5 bases). This CDR3 has 12 amino acids. The germline V and J ends were trimmed by 5 bases and 6 bases, with 12 bases remaining between them. Germline V lookup: CDR1 SGHRS, CDR2 YFSETQ. The DNA of the CDR3 is TGCGCCAGCAGGCGCGACAGTGGCGAGCAGTACTTC. Protein sequence: CASRRDSGEQYF.

This clonotype was seen a few times. The V call is TRBV5-1, the J call TRBJ2-7; D perhaps matches TRBD2 (5 bases). The CDR3 consists of 13 residues. Between the trimmed V and J ends, which lost 2 bases and 6 bases, there was a span of 12 bases. Germline-derived CDR1 and CDR2 are SGHRS and YFSETQ. The CDR3 bases are TGCGCCAGCAGCTTCCTCCCTAGCATCGAGCAGTACTTC. Translation: CASSFLPSIEQYF.

The table lists this clonotype with a few counts. This chain links TRBV5-1 with TRBJ2-2; tentative D call: TRBD1 (5 bases). Germline V gives CDR1 SGHRS, CDR2 YFSETQ. The CDR3 length is 16 residues. V was shortened by 1 base and J by 3 bases, with 13 bases between the two germline ends. CDR3 coding DNA: TGCGCCAGCAGCTTGCTAGGGGTTAGGGACACCGGGGAGCTGTTTTTT. Translated: CASSLLGVRDTGELFF.

The sample holds a few counts of this clonotype. This chain uses TRBV29-1 with TRBJ2-5; maybe TRBD2 (6 bases). With 1 base removed from V and 5 bases from J, the gap between germline ends came to 17 bases. The germline V gene encodes CDR1 SQVTM and CDR2 ANQGSEA. There are 15 residues in the CDR3. The CDR3 DNA reads TGCAGCGTTGAAGTCTCGCGGGGACTGAGGGAGACCCAGTACTTC. The encoded protein is CSVEVSRGLRETQYF.

This clonotype appeared a few times. This chain uses TRBV29-1 with TRBJ1-3; a possible D gene is TRBD1 (6 bases). Per the germline V gene, CDR1 is SQVTM and CDR2 is ANQGSEA. The CDR3 covers 16 residues. V was clipped by 0 bases and J by 1 base, with 13 bases between them. CDR3 region: CSVEDQWQGSGNTIYF. The CDR3 DNA reads as TGCAGCGTTGAAGATCAGTGGCAGGGGTCTGGAAACACCATATATTTT.

The chain couples TRBV7-9 to TRBJ1-1, with 7 bases matching TRBD1. Unmatched junction bases numbered 2, after V lost 3 bases and J lost 4 bases. The CDR3 sequence is 13 residues long. CDR1 is SEHNR, CDR2 FQNEAQ, per germline (reference sequence). In DNA form, the CDR3 reads TGTGCCAGCAGCTTCCGGGACAGCACTGAAGCTTTCTTT. It yields the protein CASSFRDSTEAFF.

A few counts support this clonotype. CDR3 protein: CASSYSGQDDYGYTF. For the CDR3, the DNA is TGTGCCAGCAGTTACTCGGGACAGGACGACTATGGCTACACCTTC. The J gene is TRBJ1-2, the V gene TRBV6-5; 8 bases are shared with TRBD1. This CDR3 has 15 residues. The germline V gene has CDR1 MNHEY and CDR2 SVGAGI. The ends lost 0 bases at V and 3 bases at J; junction bases unmatched: 3.

At least ten counts were recorded for this clonotype. The chain combines TRBV25-1 with TRBJ1-1; maybe TRBD1 (5 bases). This CDR3 spans 14 amino acids. The V gene lost 0 bases and the J gene lost 6 bases, with 11 bases spanning the gap. Per the germline V gene, CDR1 is MGHDK and CDR2 is SYGVNS. The DNA of the CDR3 is TGTGCCAGCAGTGAATACTGGAGACAGTCTGAAGCTTTCTTT. Translating gives CASSEYWRQSEAFF.

There are many counts of this clonotype. V is TRBV12-3 or TRBV12-4 and J is TRBJ2-7; 7 bases match TRBD1. V trimming: 3 bases; J trimming: 8 bases; junction bases outside the gene matches: 4. The CDR3 has 12 residues. CDR3 in amino acids: CASSFDRVQQYF. CDR3 nucleotide sequence: TGTGCCAGCAGTTTCGACAGGGTGCAGCAGTACTTC.